These 15 T cell receptor beta chains came from one sample sequenced in a study of blood T cell repertoires in COVID-19. Only in-frame clones appear in the TCRdb table, and some are missing; sequencing was by immunoSEQ multiplex PCR. Of about 160,000 clones listed, around 84% are singletons. Specimen: peripheral blood. The receptor source for this set is a human donor with acute or convalescent COVID-19. The donor label of this sample is uncertain.

The chain combines TRBV25-1 with TRBJ1-1, with D uncertain. CDR3 length: 13 residues. Germline CDR1 is MGHDK and CDR2 is SYGVNS. Trimming pared 3 bases from V and 4 bases from J, leaving 9 bases between. CDR3 in amino acids: CASSDGRSTEAFF. The CDR3 DNA reads TGTGCCAGCAGTGACGGGAGGAGCACTGAAGCTTTCTTT.

The genes are TRBV9 and TRBJ1-3, with D unresolved. Germline V lookup: CDR1 SGDLS, CDR2 YYNGEE. Trimming took 3 bases from V and 0 from J, leaving 16 bases between them. This CDR3 is built from 17 residues. The CDR3 DNA reads as TGTGCCAGCAGCGCCCCACAGAAGTTGGGCTCTGGAAACACCATATATTTT. Translated: CASSAPQKLGSGNTIYF.

To note about this clone: Other DNA sequences in this specimen translate into the identical CDR3. The chain joins TRBV2 to TRBJ1-5; D is unclear. Looked up from germline, CDR1 is SNHLY and CDR2 is FYNNEI. V was clipped by 3 bases and J by 1 base, with 7 bases between them. The CDR3 runs 14 residues. CDR3 loop: CASSEGSSNQPQHF. The CDR3 nucleotides read TGTGCCAGCAGTGAGGGCAGCAGCAATCAGCCCCAGCATTTT.

CDR3 sequence: CATSATSGGIQNTQYF. The CDR3 DNA sequence: TGTGCCACCAGTGCCACTAGCGGGGGGATTCAGAATACGCAGTATTTT. The chain uses TRBV24-1 and TRBJ2-3; 12 bases are a match to TRBD2. The CDR3 totals 16 residues. The V segment lost 5 bases and the J segment 7 bases; nucleotides outside the gene matches: 9. The germline gives CDR1 KGHDR, CDR2 SFDVKD.

With respect to this clone: At one boundary the junction diverges from the germline segment, which might be a read error. The chain recombines TRBV28 with TRBJ2-7, with D unclear. CDR1 and CDR2 from the germline V gene are MDHEN and SYDVKM. This CDR3 spans 10 amino acids. The CDR3 DNA reads as TGTGCCAGCAGCTCCGACGAGCAGTACTTC. Translated: CASSSDEQYF.

V is TRBV6-5 and J is TRBJ2-7; unclear D gene. The germline CDR1 and CDR2 sequences are MNHEY and SVGAGI. This CDR3 contains 15 residues. Trimming pared 1 base from V and 3 bases from J, leaving 13 bases between. CDR3 sequence reads: CASSYLSRSGYEQYF. The CDR3 nucleotides are TGTGCCAGCAGTTACTTGTCCCGGTCGGGCTACGAGCAGTACTTC.

This clone has just one count. This sequence joins TRBV29-1 and TRBJ2-3, with 8 bases fitting TRBD2. Trimming at V came to 7 bases and at J to 3 bases, leaving 9 bases not matched to a gene. Per germline, CDR1 SQVTM and CDR2 ANQGSEA. This CDR3 is 14 amino acids long. CDR3 sequence: CSGKTGGPTDTQYF. The CDR3 DNA sequence: TGCAGCGGGAAAACGGGGGGGCCAACAGATACGCAGTATTTT.

The chain links TRBV18 to TRBJ1-6; TRBD1 agrees at 8 bases. CDR1 is KGHSH, CDR2 LQKENI, per germline. The CDR3 totals 16 residues. V shed 0 bases and J 4 bases; nucleotides not matched to a gene: 2. The CDR3 spells CASSPPGTGYNSPLHF. CDR3 DNA sequence: TGTGCCAGCTCACCACCGGGGACAGGTTATAATTCACCCCTCCACTTT.

The V call is TRBV24-1, the J call TRBJ1-5; D perhaps matches TRBD1 (5 bases). The CDR3 totals 14 residues. In germline, CDR1 is KGHDR, CDR2 SFDVKD. V lost 4 bases to trimming and J lost 1 base, with 7 bases between them. The CDR3 sequence: CATSDRGSNQPQHF. CDR3 nucleotides: TGTGCCACCAGTGACCGGGGGAGCAATCAGCCCCAGCATTTT.

The V and J genes are TRBV3-1 (or the pseudogene TRBV3-2) and TRBJ1-1; tentative D call: TRBD1 (6 bases). The CDR3 has 14 amino acids. The V end lost 5 bases, the J end lost 3 bases, and 13 bases lay between the germline ends. Germline lookup yields CDR1 LGHDT and CDR2 YNNKEL (reference sequence). The CDR3 loop is CASSYDRRYTEAFF. The CDR3 DNA reads as TGTGCCAGCAGCTACGACAGGAGGTACACTGAAGCTTTCTTT.

The rearrangement links TRBV19 to TRBJ2-4; TRBD2 might be the D (6 bases). In germline, CDR1 is LNHDA, CDR2 SQIVND (reference sequence). Trimming shortened V by 1 base and J by 9 bases, and 19 bases separated the two germline ends. The CDR3 consists of 16 residues. CDR3 nucleotide sequence: TGTGCCAGTAGTATAGTTCGACCAAGTGACGGGGGCATTCAGTACTTC. It translates to CASSIVRPSDGGIQYF.

The CDR3 is CASSPTRNTEAFF. CDR3 coding DNA: TGTGCCAGCTCACCTACCAGGAACACTGAAGCTTTCTTT. The chain combines TRBV18 with TRBJ1-1; no clear D. This CDR3 region has 13 residues. V shed 3 bases and J shed 1 base, with 6 bases lying between them. Germline CDR1 KGHSH, CDR2 LQKENI.

This chain uses TRBV6-2 or TRBV6-3 with TRBJ2-5, with unresolved D. This CDR3 is 15 amino acids long. Germline CDR1 MNHEY, CDR2 SVGEGT. Trimming took off 5 bases at V and 1 base at J, with 14 bases between the two ends. DNA of the CDR3: TGTGCCAGCAGTGTCCCCTACGTCCTCCAAGAGACCCAGTACTTC. Protein sequence: CASSVPYVLQETQYF.

CDR3 loop: CAWSRSGTEDGYTF. CDR3 DNA sequence: TGTGCCTGGAGTCGGTCCGGGACAGAAGATGGCTACACCTTC. The chain links TRBV30 to TRBJ1-2; TRBD1 matches 7 bases. Per the germline V gene, CDR1 is GTSNPN and CDR2 is SVGIG (reference sequence). Germline trimming cut 2 bases from V and 6 bases from J; bases unmatched to any gene: 9. There are 14 residues in the CDR3.

The rearrangement joins TRBV18 to TRBJ1-2; the D gene is possibly TRBD1 (5 bases). Germline V gene data show CDR1 as KGHSH and CDR2 as LQKENI. V was pared by 2 bases and J by 11 bases, with 12 bases between. This CDR3 is 12 amino acids long. Written as DNA, the CDR3 is TGTGCCAGCTCACCAGATGCAGGGACTTACACCTTC. Translating it yields CASSPDAGTYTF.